This T cell receptor (beta chain) was recorded in a study of shared clonotypes between healthy human individuals. CD8 cells classed as naive were CD45RO-negative and positively selected for CCR7, excluding terminally differentiated effector memory CD45RA+ cells. The repertoire was sequenced with immunoSEQ multiplex PCR; TCRdb's copy has only in-frame clones and lacks some. The repertoire consists of about 2,100,000 clones, with about 92% occurring once and the leading ten covering under 2%. Sequences were obtained from naive CD8+ T cells from PBMCs. The sequence came from a man between 18 and 29 years old in good health. Some clones in this sample may be carry-over from other donors' samples.

This CDR3 reads CASSFPPQRGAPADTQYF. The CDR3 DNA is TGTGCCAGCAGTTTCCCACCGCAACGGGGGGCGCCGGCAGATACGCAGTATTTT. The chain combines TRBV28 with TRBJ2-3, with a tentative D call TRBD2 (7 bases). Between the trimmed V and J ends, which lost 3 bases and 4 bases, there was a span of 23 bases. From germline, CDR1 is MDHEN and CDR2 SYDVKM. The CDR3 has 18 amino acids.